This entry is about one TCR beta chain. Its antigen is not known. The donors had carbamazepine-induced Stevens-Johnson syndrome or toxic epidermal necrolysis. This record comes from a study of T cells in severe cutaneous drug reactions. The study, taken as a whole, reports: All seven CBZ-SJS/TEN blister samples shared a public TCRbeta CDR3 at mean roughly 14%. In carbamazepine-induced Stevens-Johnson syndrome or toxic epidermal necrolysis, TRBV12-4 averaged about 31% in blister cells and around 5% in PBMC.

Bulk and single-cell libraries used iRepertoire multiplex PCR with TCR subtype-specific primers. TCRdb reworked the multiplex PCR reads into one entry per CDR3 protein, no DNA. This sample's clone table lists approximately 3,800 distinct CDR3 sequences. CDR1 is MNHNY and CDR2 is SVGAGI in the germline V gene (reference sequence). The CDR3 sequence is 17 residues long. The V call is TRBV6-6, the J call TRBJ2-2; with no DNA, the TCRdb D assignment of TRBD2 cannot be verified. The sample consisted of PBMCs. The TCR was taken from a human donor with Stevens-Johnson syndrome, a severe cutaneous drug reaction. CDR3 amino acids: CASSYEGAGDPTGELFF.